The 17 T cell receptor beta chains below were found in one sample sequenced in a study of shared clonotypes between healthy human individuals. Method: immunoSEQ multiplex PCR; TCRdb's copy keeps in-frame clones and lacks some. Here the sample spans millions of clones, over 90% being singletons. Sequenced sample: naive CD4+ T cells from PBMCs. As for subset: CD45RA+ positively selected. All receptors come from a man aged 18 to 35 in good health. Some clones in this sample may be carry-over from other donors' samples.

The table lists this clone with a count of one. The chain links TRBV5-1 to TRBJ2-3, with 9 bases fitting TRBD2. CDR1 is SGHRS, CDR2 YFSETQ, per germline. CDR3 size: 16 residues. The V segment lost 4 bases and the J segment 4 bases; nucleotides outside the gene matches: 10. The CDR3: CASSVSGSGLADTQYF. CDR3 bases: TGCGCCAGCAGCGTTAGCGGGAGCGGGCTGGCAGATACGCAGTATTTT.

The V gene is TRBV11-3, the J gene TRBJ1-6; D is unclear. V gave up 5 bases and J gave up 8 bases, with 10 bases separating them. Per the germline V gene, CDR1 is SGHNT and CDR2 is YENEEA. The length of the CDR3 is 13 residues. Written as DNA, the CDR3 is TGTGCCAGCAGCCCAGACGGATATTCACCCCTCCACTTT. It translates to CASSPDGYSPLHF.

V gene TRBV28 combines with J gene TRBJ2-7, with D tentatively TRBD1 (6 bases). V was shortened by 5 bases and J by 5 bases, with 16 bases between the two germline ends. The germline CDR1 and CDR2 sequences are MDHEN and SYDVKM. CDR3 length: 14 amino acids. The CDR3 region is CASSVPGTPHEQYF. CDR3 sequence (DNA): TGTGCCAGCAGTGTGCCCGGGACACCACACGAGCAGTACTTC.

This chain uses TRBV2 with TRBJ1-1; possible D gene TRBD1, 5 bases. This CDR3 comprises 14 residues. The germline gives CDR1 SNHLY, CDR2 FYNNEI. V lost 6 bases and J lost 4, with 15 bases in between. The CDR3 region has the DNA TGTGCCAGCAGGGGTGTCGGGGGACGCACTGAAGCTTTCTTT. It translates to CASRGVGGRTEAFF.

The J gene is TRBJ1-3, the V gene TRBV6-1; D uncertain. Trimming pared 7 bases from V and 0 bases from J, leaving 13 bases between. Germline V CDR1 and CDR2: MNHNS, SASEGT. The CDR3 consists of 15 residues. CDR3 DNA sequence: TGTGCCAGCATTCAAACTCCGAACTCTGGAAACACCATATATTTT. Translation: CASIQTPNSGNTIYF.

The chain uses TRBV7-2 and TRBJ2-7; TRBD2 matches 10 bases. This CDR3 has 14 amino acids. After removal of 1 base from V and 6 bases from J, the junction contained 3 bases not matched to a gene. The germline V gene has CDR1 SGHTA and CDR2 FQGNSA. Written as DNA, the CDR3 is TGTGCCAGCAGCTTAGTGAGCGGGAGGGGCGAGCAGTACTTC. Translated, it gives CASSLVSGRGEQYF.

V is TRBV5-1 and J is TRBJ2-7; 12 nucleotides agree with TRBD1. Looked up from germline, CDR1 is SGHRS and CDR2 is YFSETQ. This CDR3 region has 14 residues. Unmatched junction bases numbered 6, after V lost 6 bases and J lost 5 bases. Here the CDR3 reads CASKTGTGGDEQYF. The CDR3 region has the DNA TGCGCCAGCAAAACCGGGACAGGGGGCGACGAGCAGTACTTC.

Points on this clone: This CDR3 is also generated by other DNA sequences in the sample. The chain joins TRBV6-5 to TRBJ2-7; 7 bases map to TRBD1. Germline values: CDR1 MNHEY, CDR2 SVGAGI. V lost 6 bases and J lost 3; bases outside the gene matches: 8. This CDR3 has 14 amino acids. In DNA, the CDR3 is TGTGCCAGCAGCCCCCGACAGGGCGGCTACGAGCAGTACTTC. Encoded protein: CASSPRQGGYEQYF.

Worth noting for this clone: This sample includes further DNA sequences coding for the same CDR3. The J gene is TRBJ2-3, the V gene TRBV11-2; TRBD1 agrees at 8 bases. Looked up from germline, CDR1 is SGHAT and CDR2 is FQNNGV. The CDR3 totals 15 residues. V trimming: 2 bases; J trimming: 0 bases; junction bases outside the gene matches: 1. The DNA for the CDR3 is TGTGCCAGCAGCTTAAGACAGGGGAGCACAGATACGCAGTATTTT. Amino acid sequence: CASSLRQGSTDTQYF.

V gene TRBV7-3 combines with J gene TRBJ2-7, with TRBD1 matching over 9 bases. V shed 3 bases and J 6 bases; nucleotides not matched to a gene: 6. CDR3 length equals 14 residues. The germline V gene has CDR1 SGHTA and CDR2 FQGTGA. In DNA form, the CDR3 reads TGTGCCAGCAGCTTGGGACAGGGTAGTGGCGAGCAGTACTTC. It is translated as CASSLGQGSGEQYF.

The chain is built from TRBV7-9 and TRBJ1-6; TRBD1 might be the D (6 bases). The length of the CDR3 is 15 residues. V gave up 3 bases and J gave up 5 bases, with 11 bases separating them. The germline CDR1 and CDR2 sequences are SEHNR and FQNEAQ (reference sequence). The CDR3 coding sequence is TGTGCCAGCAGCTTGAGGCAGGGGAATAATTCACCCCTCCACTTT. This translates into CASSLRQGNNSPLHF.

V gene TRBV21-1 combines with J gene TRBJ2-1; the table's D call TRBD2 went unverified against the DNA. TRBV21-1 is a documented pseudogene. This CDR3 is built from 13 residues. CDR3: CASSGGANNEQFF. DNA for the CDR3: TGTGCCAGCAGCGGGGGGGCGAACAATGAGCAGTTCTTC.

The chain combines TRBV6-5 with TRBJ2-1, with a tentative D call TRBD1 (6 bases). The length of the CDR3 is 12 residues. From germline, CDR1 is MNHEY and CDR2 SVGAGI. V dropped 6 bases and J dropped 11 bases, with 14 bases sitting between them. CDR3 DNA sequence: TGTGCCAGCAGCAACAGGGCGCGTAAGCAGTTCTTC. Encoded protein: CASSNRARKQFF.

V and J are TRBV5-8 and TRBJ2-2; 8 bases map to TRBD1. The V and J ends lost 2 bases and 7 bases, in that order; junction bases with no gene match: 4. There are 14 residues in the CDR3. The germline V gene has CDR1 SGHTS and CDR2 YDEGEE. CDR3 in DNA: TGTGCCAGCAGCTTAAGGACAGGGCGCGGGGAGCTGTTTTTT. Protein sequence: CASSLRTGRGELFF. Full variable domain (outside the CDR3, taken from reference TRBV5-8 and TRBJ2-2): EAGVTQSPTHLIKTRGQQATLRCSPISGHTSVYWYQQALGLGLQFLLWYDEGEERNRGNFPPRFSGRQFPNYSSELNVNALELEDSALYLCASSLRTGRGELFFGEGSRLTVL.

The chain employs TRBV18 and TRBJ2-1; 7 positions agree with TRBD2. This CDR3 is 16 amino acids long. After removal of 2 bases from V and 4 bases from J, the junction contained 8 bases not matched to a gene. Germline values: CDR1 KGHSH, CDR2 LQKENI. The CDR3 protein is CASSPREVAGYNEQFF. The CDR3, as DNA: TGTGCCAGCTCACCAAGAGAGGTAGCGGGTTACAATGAGCAGTTCTTC.

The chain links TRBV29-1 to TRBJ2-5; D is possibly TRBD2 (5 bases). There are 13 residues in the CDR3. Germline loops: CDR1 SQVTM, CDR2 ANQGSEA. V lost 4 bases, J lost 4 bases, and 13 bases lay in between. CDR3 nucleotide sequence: TGCAGCGTTGGGCCCCTCACTAGAGAGACCCAGTACTTC. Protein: CSVGPLTRETQYF. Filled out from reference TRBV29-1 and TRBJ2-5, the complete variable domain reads SAVISQKPSRDICQRGTSLTIQCQVDSQVTMMFWYRQQPGQSLTLIATANQGSEATYESGFVIDKFPISRPNLTFSTLTVSNMSPEDSSIYLCSVGPLTRETQYFGPGTRLLVL.

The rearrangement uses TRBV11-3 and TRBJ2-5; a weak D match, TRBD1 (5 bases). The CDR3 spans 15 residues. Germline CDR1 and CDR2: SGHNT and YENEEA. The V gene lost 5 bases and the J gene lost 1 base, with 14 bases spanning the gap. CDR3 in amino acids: CASSAKDSSQETQYF. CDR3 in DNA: TGTGCCAGCAGCGCCAAAGACAGTAGCCAAGAGACCCAGTACTTC.